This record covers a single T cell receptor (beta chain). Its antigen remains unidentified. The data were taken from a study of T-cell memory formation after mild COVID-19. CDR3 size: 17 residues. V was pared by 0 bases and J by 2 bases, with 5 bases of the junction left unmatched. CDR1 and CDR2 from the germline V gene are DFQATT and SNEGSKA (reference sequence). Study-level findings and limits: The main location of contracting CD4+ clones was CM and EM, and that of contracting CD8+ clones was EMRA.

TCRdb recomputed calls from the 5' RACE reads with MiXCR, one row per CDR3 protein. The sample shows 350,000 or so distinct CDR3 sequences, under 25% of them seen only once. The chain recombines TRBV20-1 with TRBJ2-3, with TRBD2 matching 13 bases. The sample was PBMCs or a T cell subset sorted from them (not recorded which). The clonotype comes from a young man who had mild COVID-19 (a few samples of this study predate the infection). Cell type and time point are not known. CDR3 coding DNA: TGCAGTGCTAGAGAACTAGCGGGGGGGCCGGTCACAGATACGCAGTATTTT. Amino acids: CSARELAGGPVTDTQYF.